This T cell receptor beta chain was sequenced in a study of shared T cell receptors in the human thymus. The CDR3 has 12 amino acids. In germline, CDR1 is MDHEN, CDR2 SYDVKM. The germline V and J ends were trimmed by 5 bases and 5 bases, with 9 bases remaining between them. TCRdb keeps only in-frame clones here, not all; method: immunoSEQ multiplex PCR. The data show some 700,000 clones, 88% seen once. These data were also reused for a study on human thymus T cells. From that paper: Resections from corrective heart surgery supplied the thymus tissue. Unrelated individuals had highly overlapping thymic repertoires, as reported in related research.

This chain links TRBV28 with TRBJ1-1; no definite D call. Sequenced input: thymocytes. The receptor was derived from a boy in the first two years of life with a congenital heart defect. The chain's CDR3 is CASSLRKTEAFF. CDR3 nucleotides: TGTGCCAGCAGTCTGCGGAAGACTGAAGCTTTCTTT.